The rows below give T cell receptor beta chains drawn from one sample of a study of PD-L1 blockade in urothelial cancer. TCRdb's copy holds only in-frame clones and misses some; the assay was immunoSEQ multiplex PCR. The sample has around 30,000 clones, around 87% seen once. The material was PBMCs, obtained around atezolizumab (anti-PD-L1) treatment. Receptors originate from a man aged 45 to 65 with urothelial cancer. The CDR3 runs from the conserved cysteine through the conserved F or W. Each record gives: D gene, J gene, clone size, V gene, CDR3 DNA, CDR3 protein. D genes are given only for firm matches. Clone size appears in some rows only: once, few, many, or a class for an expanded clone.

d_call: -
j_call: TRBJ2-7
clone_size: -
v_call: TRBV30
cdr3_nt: TGTGCCTCCCGACGGAGGAGAGGACGGACCTACGAGCAGTACTTC
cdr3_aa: CASRRRRGRTYEQYF

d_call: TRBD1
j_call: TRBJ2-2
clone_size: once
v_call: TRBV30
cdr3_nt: TGTGCCTGGAGTCTCCTCCCACAGGGGATCGGGGAGCTGTTTTTT
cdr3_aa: CAWSLLPQGIGELFF

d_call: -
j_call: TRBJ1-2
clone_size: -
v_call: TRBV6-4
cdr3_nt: TGTGCCAGCAGTGACACCGGGACAATCTATGGCTACACCTTC
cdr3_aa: CASSDTGTIYGYTF

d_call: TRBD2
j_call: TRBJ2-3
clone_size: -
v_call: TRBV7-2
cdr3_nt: TGTGCCAGCAGCCGGCGGACTAGCGGGGGGGGCGGAGATACGCAGTATTTT
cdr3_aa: CASSRRTSGGGGDTQYF

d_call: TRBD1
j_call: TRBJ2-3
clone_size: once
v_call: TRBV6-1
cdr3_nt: TGTGCCAGCAGTGAAGGGACAGGGGGCACAGATACGCAGTATTTT
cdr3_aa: CASSEGTGGTDTQYF

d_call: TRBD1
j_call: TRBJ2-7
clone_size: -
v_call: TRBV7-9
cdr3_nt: TGTGCCAGCAGCCCCGGGACAGCTGACTACGAGCAGTACTTC
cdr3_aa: CASSPGTADYEQYF

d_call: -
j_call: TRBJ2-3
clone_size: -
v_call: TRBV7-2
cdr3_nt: TGTGCCAGCAGCCGCACGGATAGCGTGCGGTACACAGATACGCAGTATTTT
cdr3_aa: CASSRTDSVRYTDTQYF

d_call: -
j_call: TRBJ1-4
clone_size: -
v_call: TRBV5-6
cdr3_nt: TGTGCCAGTCGACAGACCCTTAATGAAAAACTGTTTTTT
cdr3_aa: CASRQTLNEKLFF

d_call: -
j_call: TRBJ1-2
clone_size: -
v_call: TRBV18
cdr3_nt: TGTGCCAGCTCACCACCGGGAGTTAACTATGGCTACACCTTC
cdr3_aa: CASSPPGVNYGYTF

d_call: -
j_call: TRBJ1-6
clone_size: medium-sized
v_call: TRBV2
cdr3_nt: TGTGCCAGCAGTATGGCAGGGCCTAGCTCCTATAATTCACCCCTCCACTTT
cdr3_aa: CASSMAGPSSYNSPLHF

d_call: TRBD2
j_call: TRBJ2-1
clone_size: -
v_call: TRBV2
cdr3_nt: TGTGCCAGAACGGGACTAGCAGGAATTGAGCAGTTCTTC
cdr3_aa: CARTGLAGIEQFF

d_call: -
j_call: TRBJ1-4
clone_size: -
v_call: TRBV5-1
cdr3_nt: TGCGCCAGCAGCTTACAACTGGGCCCCACTAATGAAAAACTGTTTTTT
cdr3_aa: CASSLQLGPTNEKLFF

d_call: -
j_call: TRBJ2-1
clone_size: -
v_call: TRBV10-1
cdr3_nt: TGCGCCAGCAGTGAGTACAAGCGGGCCTACAATGAGCAGTTCTTC
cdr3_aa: CASSEYKRAYNEQFF

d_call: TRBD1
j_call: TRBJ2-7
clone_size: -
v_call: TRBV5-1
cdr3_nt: TGCGCCAGCAGCGTGGGGACAGGGGCGAGCTCCTACGAGCAGTACTTC
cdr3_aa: CASSVGTGASSYEQYF

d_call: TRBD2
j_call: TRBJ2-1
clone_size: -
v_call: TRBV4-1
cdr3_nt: TGCGCCAGCAGCCAAGAAATAGCGGGGGGGCCTTACGCTGAGCAGTTCTTC
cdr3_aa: CASSQEIAGGPYAEQFF

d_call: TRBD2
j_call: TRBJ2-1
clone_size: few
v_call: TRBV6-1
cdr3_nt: TGTGCCAGCAGTGGAACTAGCGGGGGCATGAGGCAGTTCTTC
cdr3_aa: CASSGTSGGMRQFF

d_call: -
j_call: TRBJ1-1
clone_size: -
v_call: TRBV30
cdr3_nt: TGTGCCTGGAATCAGGGGAGGAACACTGAAGCTTTCTTT
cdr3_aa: CAWNQGRNTEAFF